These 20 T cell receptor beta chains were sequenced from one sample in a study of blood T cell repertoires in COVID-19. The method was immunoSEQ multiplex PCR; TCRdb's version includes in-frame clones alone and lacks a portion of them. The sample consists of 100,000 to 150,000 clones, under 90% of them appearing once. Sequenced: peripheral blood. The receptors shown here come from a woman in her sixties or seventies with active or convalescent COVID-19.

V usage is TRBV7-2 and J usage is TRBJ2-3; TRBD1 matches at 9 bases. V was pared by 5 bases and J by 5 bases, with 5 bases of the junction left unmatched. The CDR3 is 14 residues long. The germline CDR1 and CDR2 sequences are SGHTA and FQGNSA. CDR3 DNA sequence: TGTGCCAGCAGCCTGACAGGGGGAAAAGATACGCAGTATTTT. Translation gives CASSLTGGKDTQYF.

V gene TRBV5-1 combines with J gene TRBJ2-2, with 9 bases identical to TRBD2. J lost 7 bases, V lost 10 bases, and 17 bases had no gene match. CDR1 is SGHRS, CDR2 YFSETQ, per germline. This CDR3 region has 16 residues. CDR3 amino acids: CARCWGRRGGDGELFF. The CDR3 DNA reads TGCGCCCGCTGCTGGGGCCGGCGGGGGGGCGACGGGGAGCTGTTTTTT.

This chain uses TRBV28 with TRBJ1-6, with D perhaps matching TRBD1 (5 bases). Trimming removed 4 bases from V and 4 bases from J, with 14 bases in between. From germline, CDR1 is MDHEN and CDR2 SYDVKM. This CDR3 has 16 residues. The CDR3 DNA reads TGTGCCAGCAGTTCACCGACAGCTAGGTATAATTCACCCCTCCACTTT. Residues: CASSSPTARYNSPLHF.

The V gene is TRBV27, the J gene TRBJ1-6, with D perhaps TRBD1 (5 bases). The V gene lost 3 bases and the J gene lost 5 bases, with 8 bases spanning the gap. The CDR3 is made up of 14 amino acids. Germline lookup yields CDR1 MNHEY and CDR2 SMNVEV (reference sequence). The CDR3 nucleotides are TGTGCCAGCAGTTTGTTCAGGGATAATTCACCCCTCCACTTT. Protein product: CASSLFRDNSPLHF.

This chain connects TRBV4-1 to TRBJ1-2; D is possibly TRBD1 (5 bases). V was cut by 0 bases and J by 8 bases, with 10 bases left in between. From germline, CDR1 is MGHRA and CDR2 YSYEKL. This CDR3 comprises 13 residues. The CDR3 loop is CASSQEAGGGYTF. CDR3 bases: TGCGCCAGCAGCCAAGAGGCCGGGGGAGGCTACACCTTC.

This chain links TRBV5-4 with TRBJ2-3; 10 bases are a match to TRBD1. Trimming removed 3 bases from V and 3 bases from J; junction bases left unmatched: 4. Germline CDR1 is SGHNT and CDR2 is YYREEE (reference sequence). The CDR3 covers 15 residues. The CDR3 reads CASSWDRGMTDTQYF. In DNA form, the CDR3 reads TGTGCCAGCAGCTGGGACAGGGGAATGACAGATACGCAGTATTTT.

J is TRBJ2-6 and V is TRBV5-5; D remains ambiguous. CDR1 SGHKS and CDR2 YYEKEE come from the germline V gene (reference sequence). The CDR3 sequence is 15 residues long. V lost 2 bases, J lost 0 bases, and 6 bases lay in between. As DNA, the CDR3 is TGTGCCAGCAGCTTCACCAGCTCTGGGGCCAACGTCCTGACTTTC. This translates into CASSFTSSGANVLTF.

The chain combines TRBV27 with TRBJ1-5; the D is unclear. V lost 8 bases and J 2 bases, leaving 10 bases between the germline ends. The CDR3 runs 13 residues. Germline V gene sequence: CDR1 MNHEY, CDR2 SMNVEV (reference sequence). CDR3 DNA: TGTGCCAGCCGGGATAGGGGCAATCAGCCCCAGCATTTT. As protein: CASRDRGNQPQHF.

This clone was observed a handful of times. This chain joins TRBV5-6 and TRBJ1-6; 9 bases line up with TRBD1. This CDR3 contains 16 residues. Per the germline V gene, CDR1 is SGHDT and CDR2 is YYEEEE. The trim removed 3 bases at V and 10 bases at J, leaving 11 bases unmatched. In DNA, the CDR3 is TGTGCCAGCAGCTGGAATACGGGACAGGGTTCATCACCCCTCCACTTT. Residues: CASSWNTGQGSSPLHF.

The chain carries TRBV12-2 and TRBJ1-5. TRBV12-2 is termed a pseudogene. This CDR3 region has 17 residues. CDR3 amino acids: CASREGGFSRSNQPQHF. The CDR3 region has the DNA TGTGCAAGTCGCGAAGGCGGGTTTTCGAGGAGCAATCAGCCCCAGCATTTT.

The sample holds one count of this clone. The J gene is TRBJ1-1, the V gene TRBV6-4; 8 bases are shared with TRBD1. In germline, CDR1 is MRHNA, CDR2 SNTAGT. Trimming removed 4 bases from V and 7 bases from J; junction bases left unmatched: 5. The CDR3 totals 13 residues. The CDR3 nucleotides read TGTGCCAGCAGTGTACAGGGGGAGAGTGAAGCTTTCTTT. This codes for CASSVQGESEAFF.

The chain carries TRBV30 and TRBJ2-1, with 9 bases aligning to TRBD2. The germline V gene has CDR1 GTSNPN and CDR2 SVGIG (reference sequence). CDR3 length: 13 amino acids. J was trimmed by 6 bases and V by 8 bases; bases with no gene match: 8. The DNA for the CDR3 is TGTGCCGTTACCGGGACTAGCCTCAATGAGCAGTTCTTC. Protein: CAVTGTSLNEQFF.

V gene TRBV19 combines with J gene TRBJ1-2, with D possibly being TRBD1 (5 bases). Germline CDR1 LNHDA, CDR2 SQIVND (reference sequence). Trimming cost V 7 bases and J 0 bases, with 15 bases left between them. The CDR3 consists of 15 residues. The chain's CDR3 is CASNSPAQANYGYTF. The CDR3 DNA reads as TGTGCCAGTAACTCCCCCGCACAGGCTAACTATGGCTACACCTTC.

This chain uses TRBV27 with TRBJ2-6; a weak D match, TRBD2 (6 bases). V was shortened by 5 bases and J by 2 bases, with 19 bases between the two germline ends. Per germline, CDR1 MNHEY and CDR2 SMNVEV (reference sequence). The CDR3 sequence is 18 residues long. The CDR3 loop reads CASSPLAGRGTGANVLTF. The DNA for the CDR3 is TGTGCCAGCAGTCCACTCGCGGGAAGGGGTACTGGGGCCAACGTCCTGACTTTC.

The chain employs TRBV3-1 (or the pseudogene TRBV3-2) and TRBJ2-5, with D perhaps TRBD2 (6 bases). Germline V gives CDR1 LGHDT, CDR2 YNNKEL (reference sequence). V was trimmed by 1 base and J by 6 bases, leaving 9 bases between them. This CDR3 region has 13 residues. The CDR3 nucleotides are TGTGCCAGCAGCCAAGTTGCGGGAAAGACCCAGTACTTC. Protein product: CASSQVAGKTQYF.

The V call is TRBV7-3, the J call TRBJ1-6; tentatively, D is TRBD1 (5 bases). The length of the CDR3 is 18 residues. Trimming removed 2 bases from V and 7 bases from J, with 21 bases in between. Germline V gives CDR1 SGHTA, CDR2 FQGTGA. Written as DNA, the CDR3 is TGTGCCAGCAGCTTATTACCGATCAGCGGGGCCTGGAATTCACCCCTCCACTTT. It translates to CASSLLPISGAWNSPLHF.

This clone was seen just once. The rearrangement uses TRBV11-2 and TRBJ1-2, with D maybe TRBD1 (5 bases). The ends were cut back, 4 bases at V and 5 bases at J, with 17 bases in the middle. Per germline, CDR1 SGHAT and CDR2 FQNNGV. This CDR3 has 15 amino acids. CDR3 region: CASSSIRQHRYGYTF. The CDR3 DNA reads TGTGCCAGCAGCTCTATCCGACAGCATCGGTATGGCTACACCTTC.

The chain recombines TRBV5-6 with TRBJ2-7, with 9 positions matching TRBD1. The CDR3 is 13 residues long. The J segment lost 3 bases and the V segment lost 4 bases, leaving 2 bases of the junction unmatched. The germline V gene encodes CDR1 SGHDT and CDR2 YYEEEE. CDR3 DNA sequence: TGTGCCAGCAGCAAGGGACAGGGCTACGAGCAGTACTTC. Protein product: CASSKGQGYEQYF.

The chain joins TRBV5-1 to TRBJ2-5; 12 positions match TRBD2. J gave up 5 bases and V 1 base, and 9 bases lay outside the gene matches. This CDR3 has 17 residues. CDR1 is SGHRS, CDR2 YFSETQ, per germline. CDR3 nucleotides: TGCGCCAGCAGCTTGTTACTAGCGGGAGGAAAGGTTGAGACCCAGTACTTC. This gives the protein CASSLLLAGGKVETQYF.

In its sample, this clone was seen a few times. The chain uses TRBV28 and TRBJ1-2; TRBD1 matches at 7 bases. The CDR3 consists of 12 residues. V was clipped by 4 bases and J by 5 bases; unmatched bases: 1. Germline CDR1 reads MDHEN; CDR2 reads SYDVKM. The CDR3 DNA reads TGTGCCAGCAGTTGGGGACAGTATGGCTACACCTTC. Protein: CASSWGQYGYTF.